The TCR beta chain under discussion was sequenced for a study of T-cell memory formation after mild COVID-19. Losses at the gene ends were 7 bases for V and 7 bases for J; bases not matched to a gene: 11. Looked up from germline, CDR1 is SQVTM and CDR2 is ANQGSEA. The CDR3 sequence is 14 residues long. Each CDR3 protein is one row after TCRdb ran MiXCR on the 5' RACE reads. The sample has about 400,000 distinct CDR3 sequences, approximately 25% seen once. The rearrangement uses TRBV29-1 and TRBJ2-1, with TRBD1 identical over 9 bases. This TCR derives from an adult woman who had mild COVID-19 (a few samples of this study predate the infection). Cell type and time point are not known. Sequencing was performed on PBMCs or a T cell subset sorted from them (not recorded which). The DNA for the CDR3 is TGCAGCGGTGCGGAGGGACAGGGTTGGAATGAGCAGTTCTTC. Translation gives CSGAEGQGWNEQFF.